A single sample gave rise to the 32 T cell receptor beta chains below, sequenced in a study of cytotoxic CD8 clonotypes in ibrutinib-treated CLL. Clones were read by immunoSEQ multiplex PCR, and TCRdb kept only the in-frame ones, dropping some. The profile shows some 98,000 clones, about 72% of them singletons. Specimen: PBMCs, collected after 12 months of ibrutinib treatment. The receptor set was obtained from a human donor with chronic lymphocytic leukemia.

The chain uses TRBV4-1 and TRBJ2-7; 9 bases line up with TRBD1. J gave up 3 bases and V 5 bases, and 5 bases lay outside the gene matches. CDR1 MGHRA and CDR2 YSYEKL come from the germline V gene. The CDR3 covers 14 residues. This CDR3 reads CASSLGTGHYEQYF. In nucleotides, the CDR3 is TGCGCCAGCAGCTTGGGGACAGGGCACTACGAGCAGTACTTC.

The V and J genes are TRBV19 and TRBJ2-1, with D maybe TRBD2 (5 bases). Trimming removed 3 bases from V and 0 bases from J, with 9 bases in between. Germline CDR1 is LNHDA and CDR2 is SQIVND (reference sequence). CDR3 size: 15 residues. The CDR3 region is CASSIGRASYNEQFF. The CDR3 DNA reads TGTGCCAGTAGTATCGGGCGGGCCTCCTACAATGAGCAGTTCTTC.

The chain employs TRBV5-4 and TRBJ2-5, with 7 bases aligning to TRBD2. Germline V lookup: CDR1 SGHNT, CDR2 YYREEE (reference sequence). With V trimmed by 2 bases and J by 4 bases, 8 bases remained unmatched. This CDR3 has 15 amino acids. As DNA, the CDR3 is TGTGCCAGCAGCTTCCCCCTGCCGGGGGGAGAGACCCAGTACTTC. It translates to CASSFPLPGGETQYF.

The V call is TRBV19, the J call TRBJ1-1, with D possibly being TRBD1 (5 bases). Trimming shortened V by 9 bases and J by 1 base, and 12 bases separated the two germline ends. CDR3 size: 13 residues. Looked up from germline, CDR1 is LNHDA and CDR2 is SQIVND (reference sequence). The CDR3 spells CASAGSGNTEAFF. Written as DNA, the CDR3 is TGTGCCAGCGCAGGGTCGGGGAACACTGAAGCTTTCTTT.

This rearrangement joins TRBV5-1 to TRBJ1-1; possible D gene TRBD1, 5 bases. Trimming stripped 5 bases from V and 0 bases from J, with 17 bases between. The CDR3 consists of 16 residues. Per germline, CDR1 SGHRS and CDR2 YFSETQ. CDR3 in DNA: TGCGCCAGCAGTCATGGGGCGGCCCAAATGAACACTGAAGCTTTCTTT. This encodes CASSHGAAQMNTEAFF. Combining the CDR3 with reference TRBV5-1 and TRBJ1-1 gives the whole variable domain KAGVTQTPRYLIKTRGQQVTLSCSPISGHRSVSWYQQTPGQGLQFLFEYFSETQRNKGNFPGRFSGRQFSNSRSEMNVSTLELGDSALYLCASSHGAAQMNTEAFFGQGTRLTVV.

This clone has at least ten counts. The CDR3 spells CASSLSVQGIYTF. In DNA form, the CDR3 reads TGTGCCAGCAGCTTATCCGTACAGGGGATCTACACCTTC. The chain combines TRBV7-3 with TRBJ1-2; TRBD1 matches at 7 bases. V shed 2 bases, J shed 10 bases, and the junction held 7 bases outside the gene matches. The CDR3 consists of 13 residues. CDR1 and CDR2 (germline): SGHTA, FQGTGA. The entire variable domain, with the rest obtained from reference TRBV7-3 and TRBJ1-2, is as follows: GAGVSQTPSNKVTEKGKYVELRCDPISGHTALYWYRQSLGQGPEFLIYFQGTGAADDSGLPNDRFFAVRPEGSVSTLKIQRTERGDSAVYLCASSLSVQGIYTFGSGTRLTVV.

The rearrangement links TRBV6-1 to TRBJ2-7; 7 positions agree with TRBD2. The junction had 3 bases not matched to a gene; V was cut back by 1 base and J by 0 bases. This CDR3 spans 15 amino acids. CDR1 is MNHNS and CDR2 is SASEGT in the germline V gene. This chain's CDR3 is CASSEESGISYEQYF. Here the CDR3 DNA reads TGTGCCAGCAGTGAAGAGAGCGGGATCTCCTACGAGCAGTACTTC.

The rearrangement joins TRBV4-1 to TRBJ1-1; TRBD1 aligns across 12 bases. This CDR3 spans 16 amino acids. The germline V gene has CDR1 MGHRA and CDR2 YSYEKL. V trimming: 2 bases; J trimming: 1 base; junction bases outside the gene matches: 2. The CDR3: CASSQRDRGQNTEAFF. CDR3 in DNA: TGCGCCAGCAGCCAAAGGGACAGGGGGCAGAACACTGAAGCTTTCTTT.

The chain combines TRBV30 with TRBJ1-2; 7 bases agree with TRBD1. The CDR3 has 13 residues. Germline V lookup: CDR1 GTSNPN, CDR2 SVGIG (reference sequence). The V segment lost 8 bases and the J segment 2 bases; nucleotides outside the gene matches: 8. This CDR3 is CARGPTGNYGYTF. CDR3 nucleotide sequence: TGTGCCCGAGGACCGACAGGGAACTATGGCTACACCTTC.

This clone was counted only a few times. This rearrangement joins TRBV7-2 to TRBJ2-5, with 9 bases matching TRBD2. Germline lookup yields CDR1 SGHTA and CDR2 FQGNSA. J was trimmed by 7 bases and V by 7 bases; bases with no gene match: 10. This CDR3 region has 14 residues. The CDR3 loop reads CASTESGGLRTQYF. The CDR3 DNA reads as TGTGCCAGCACCGAAAGCGGGGGGCTTAGGACCCAGTACTTC.

V usage is TRBV19 and J usage is TRBJ2-7; possibly TRBD1 or TRBD2 for D (5 bases each). CDR1 is LNHDA and CDR2 is SQIVND in the germline V gene (reference sequence). Trimming took 3 bases from V and 3 from J, leaving 15 bases between them. The CDR3 is made up of 15 amino acids. The CDR3 nucleotides are TGTGCCAGTAGTATCCGAGGGGCCAAGAACTACGAGCAGTACTTC. Amino acid sequence: CASSIRGAKNYEQYF.

Only a few counts were recorded for this clone. The chain is built from TRBV27 and TRBJ2-1; tentative D call: TRBD1 (6 bases). Trimming took off 2 bases at V and 5 bases at J, with 10 bases between the two ends. Germline V gives CDR1 MNHEY, CDR2 SMNVEV (reference sequence). The CDR3 runs to 14 residues. CDR3 sequence reads: CASSLRTAHNEQFF. DNA of the CDR3: TGTGCCAGCAGTTTACGGACAGCCCACAATGAGCAGTTCTTC.

V and J are TRBV28 and TRBJ1-5, with D tentatively TRBD1 (5 bases). V lost 7 bases and J lost 2, with 12 bases in between. The V gene's germline CDR1 is MDHEN and CDR2 SYDVKM. CDR3 size: 14 residues. The CDR3 loop reads CASTQGSRNQPQHF. CDR3 nucleotide sequence: TGTGCCAGCACCCAGGGTTCGCGCAATCAGCCCCAGCATTTT.

The CDR3 is CASSLGGARYEQYF. The CDR3 DNA reads as TGTGCCAGCAGCTTGGGAGGGGCCCGGTACGAGCAGTACTTC. This rearrangement joins TRBV7-2 to TRBJ2-7; TRBD2 aligns across 7 bases. Germline CDR1 SGHTA, CDR2 FQGNSA. This CDR3 is 14 amino acids long. V lost 3 bases and J lost 4; bases outside the gene matches: 6.

This clone was detected once. The CDR3 nucleotides are TGTGCCGGGGGGGAGCAGTACTTC. The encoded protein is CAGGEQYF. The chain combines TRBV7-3 with TRBJ2-7, with D perhaps matching TRBD2 (6 bases). Germline CDR1 reads SGHTA; CDR2 reads FQGTGA. V lost 11 bases to trimming and J lost 7 bases, with 6 bases between them. CDR3 length: 8 amino acids.

The rearrangement joins TRBV25-1 to TRBJ1-6; a weak D match, TRBD1 (6 bases). The CDR3 is 15 residues long. V lost 4 bases and J 8 bases, leaving 15 bases between the germline ends. Germline V gene sequence: CDR1 MGHDK, CDR2 SYGVNS. The CDR3 coding sequence is TGTGCCAGCAGTGCTCTACAGGGAAGCGATTCACCCCTCCACTTT. Amino acids: CASSALQGSDSPLHF. The full variable domain, completed using reference TRBV25-1 and TRBJ1-6, is EADIYQTPRYLVIGTGKKITLECSQTMGHDKMYWYQQDPGMELHLIHYSYGVNSTEKGDLSSESTVSRIRTEHFPLTLESARPSHTSQYLCASSALQGSDSPLHFGNGTRLTVT.

A few counts support this clone. The chain couples TRBV11-1 to TRBJ1-1; no definite D call. The CDR3 is 14 amino acids. Germline assignment: CDR1 SGHAT and CDR2 FQDESV (reference sequence). V dropped 4 bases and J dropped 12 bases, with 21 bases sitting between them. The CDR3 DNA sequence: TGTGCCAGCAGCTCAGATTCTGATGAGCCCGTCTCTTTCTTT. It encodes CASSSDSDEPVSFF.

The chain recombines TRBV7-9 with TRBJ2-7; D remains ambiguous. V was clipped by 6 bases and J by 1 base, with 10 bases between them. CDR3 length equals 13 residues. In germline, CDR1 is SEHNR, CDR2 FQNEAQ (reference sequence). The CDR3 coding sequence is TGTGCCAGCAGTCTCCCAAGTTCCTACGAGCAGTACTTC. Encoded protein: CASSLPSSYEQYF.

The chain carries TRBV6-6 and TRBJ1-1, with D perhaps matching TRBD1 (6 bases). The CDR3 runs 14 residues. Trimming cost V 7 bases and J 1 base, with 13 bases left between them. Germline-derived CDR1 and CDR2 are MNHNY and SVGAGI (reference sequence). In nucleotides, the CDR3 is TGTGCCAGCAAAACACAGGGTCCGAACACTGAAGCTTTCTTT. Its translation: CASKTQGPNTEAFF.

The chain employs TRBV2 and TRBJ1-6; no definite D call. This CDR3 contains 15 residues. Germline V gene data show CDR1 as SNHLY and CDR2 as FYNNEI. The V end was cut by 4 bases, the J end by 7 bases, with 14 bases between. The DNA of the CDR3 is TGTGCCAGCAGTGGGGATGCGGGCCTCAATTCACCCCTCCACTTT. As protein: CASSGDAGLNSPLHF. The full variable domain, completed using reference TRBV2 and TRBJ1-6, is EPEVTQTPSHQVTQMGQEVILRCVPISNHLYFYWYRQILGQKVEFLVSFYNNEISEKSEIFDDQFSVERPDGSNFTLKIRSTKLEDSAMYFCASSGDAGLNSPLHFGNGTRLTVT.

The V call is TRBV28, the J call TRBJ2-5; 7 bases fit TRBD1. Germline-derived CDR1 and CDR2 are MDHEN and SYDVKM. This CDR3 comprises 14 residues. V trimming: 1 base; J trimming: 4 bases; junction bases outside the gene matches: 3. The CDR3 region has the DNA TGTGCCAGCAGTTTATCGGCAGGGGGAGAGACCCAGTACTTC. It is translated as CASSLSAGGETQYF.

J is TRBJ2-5 and V is TRBV5-1; TRBD2 matches 11 bases. The germline CDR1 and CDR2 sequences are SGHRS and YFSETQ. The CDR3 length is 18 residues. V lost 0 bases, J lost 0 bases, and 7 bases stayed unmatched. Here the CDR3 DNA reads TGCGCCAGCAGCTTGGCCCTAGCGGGGGGCTTGTACCAAGAGACCCAGTACTTC. It translates to CASSLALAGGLYQETQYF. Full variable domain (missing parts from reference TRBV5-1 and TRBJ2-5): KAGVTQTPRYLIKTRGQQVTLSCSPISGHRSVSWYQQTPGQGLQFLFEYFSETQRNKGNFPGRFSGRQFSNSRSEMNVSTLELGDSALYLCASSLALAGGLYQETQYFGPGTRLLVL.

The table lists this clone with a count of one. CDR3 coding DNA: TGCAGCGTTGAAGGGGGGCAGGGGTACACTGAAGCTTTCTTT. Translated: CSVEGGQGYTEAFF. The chain employs TRBV29-1 and TRBJ1-1, with D maybe TRBD1 (6 bases). Trimming removed 1 base at V and 3 bases at J, with 12 bases between. Germline lookup yields CDR1 SQVTM and CDR2 ANQGSEA. The CDR3 loop spans 14 amino acids.

V usage is TRBV28 and J usage is TRBJ2-2; no reliable D call. With 6 bases removed from V and 1 base from J, the gap between germline ends came to 9 bases. The CDR3 loop spans 14 amino acids. In germline, CDR1 is MDHEN, CDR2 SYDVKM. The DNA for the CDR3 is TGTGCCAGCAGACTCTCCCTGAACACCGGGGAGCTGTTTTTT. Translation gives CASRLSLNTGELFF.

The rearrangement uses TRBV27 and TRBJ2-2, with 10 nucleotides matching TRBD1. Per germline, CDR1 MNHEY and CDR2 SMNVEV (reference sequence). V was clipped by 5 bases and J by 4 bases; unmatched bases: 4. This CDR3 comprises 15 residues. CDR3 DNA sequence: TGTGCCAGCAGTCCGGGACAGGGGATCACCGGGGAGCTGTTTTTT. As protein: CASSPGQGITGELFF.

The rearrangement joins TRBV5-1 to TRBJ2-3, with 7 bases identical to TRBD1. CDR1 and CDR2 (germline): SGHRS, YFSETQ. V trimming: 5 bases; J trimming: 7 bases; junction bases outside the gene matches: 13. The CDR3 loop spans 15 amino acids. The CDR3, as DNA: TGCGCCAGCAGAACTTCGTGGGACAGTTCTTATACGCAGTATTTT. Protein product: CASRTSWDSSYTQYF.

The chain couples TRBV10-3 to TRBJ1-2; D gene ambiguous. The CDR3 extends over 13 amino acids. Germline-derived CDR1 and CDR2 are ENHRY and SYGVKD. Trimming shortened V by 0 bases and J by 6 bases, and 8 bases separated the two germline ends. CDR3 amino acids: CAISESQLNGYTF. DNA for the CDR3: TGTGCCATCAGTGAGTCACAGCTAAATGGCTACACCTTC.

The gene calls are TRBV6-5 and TRBJ1-2; possibly TRBD1 for D (5 bases). Trimming cost V 6 bases and J 0 bases, with 14 bases left between them. Germline V lookup: CDR1 MNHEY, CDR2 SVGAGI. The CDR3 is made up of 15 amino acids. DNA of the CDR3: TGTGCCAGCAGGTCCCCCCAGGGAGCTAACTATGGCTACACCTTC. It specifies CASRSPQGANYGYTF.

The chain carries TRBV7-7 and TRBJ2-1, with D possibly matching TRBD1 (6 bases). With 4 bases removed from V and 5 bases from J, the gap between germline ends came to 12 bases. Germline V gene lookup returns CDR1 SSHAT and CDR2 FNYEAQ (reference sequence). The CDR3 runs 14 residues. This CDR3 is CASSSSGQHNEQFF. In DNA, the CDR3 is TGTGCCAGCAGCTCATCGGGACAACACAATGAGCAGTTCTTC.

V and J are TRBV18 and TRBJ1-1; the D gene is possibly TRBD1 (5 bases). Trimming left V 4 bases short and J 3 bases short, with 18 bases between. In germline, CDR1 is KGHSH, CDR2 LQKENI. The CDR3 spans 16 residues. CDR3 sequence: CASSRTGGGRDTEAFF. CDR3 sequence (DNA): TGTGCCAGCTCACGCACGGGCGGGGGAAGGGACACTGAAGCTTTCTTT. The entire variable domain, with the rest obtained from reference TRBV18 and TRBJ1-1, is as follows: NAGVMQNPRHLVRRRGQEARLRCSPMKGHSHVYWYRQLPEEGLKFMVYLQKENIIDESGMPKERFSAEFPKEGPSILRIQQVVRGDSAAYFCASSRTGGGRDTEAFFGQGTRLTVV.

The rearrangement links TRBV6-7 to TRBJ2-1; D not certain. TRBV6-7 is annotated as an ORF whose role is uncertain. The V gene lost 5 bases and the J gene lost 2 bases, with 1 base spanning the gap. The CDR3 consists of 11 residues. CDR3 in amino acids: CASSTYNEQFF. The CDR3 nucleotides read TGTGCCAGCAGTACCTACAATGAGCAGTTCTTC.

The chain combines TRBV27 with TRBJ2-5; 11 bases match TRBD2. Germline trimming cut 6 bases from V and 4 bases from J; bases unmatched to any gene: 7. Germline CDR1 reads MNHEY; CDR2 reads SMNVEV (reference sequence). The CDR3 length is 15 residues. For the CDR3, the DNA is TGTGCCAGCAGCCAACAACTAGCGGGGGTAGAGACCCAGTACTTC. Translation: CASSQQLAGVETQYF.